These 32 T cell receptor beta chains came from one sample sequenced in a study of cytomegalovirus exposure and HLA in healthy donors. Primers: 60 Vbeta forward and 13 Jbeta reverse. Libraries were prepared by immunoSEQ multiplex PCR; TCRdb keeps only in-frame clonotypes and omits some of them. The sample lists 200,000 or so clones; approximately 84% were seen once. Source material: PBMCs. The source is a woman in her 30s in good health and CMV-seropositive.

The rearrangement joins TRBV29-1 to TRBJ1-2, with 10 bases identical to TRBD1. The CDR3 consists of 13 residues. CDR1 and CDR2 from the germline V gene are SQVTM and ANQGSEA. V was pared by 7 bases and J by 2 bases, with 4 bases of the junction left unmatched. The DNA of the CDR3 is TGCAGCGGTGGGACAGGGGAGAACTATGGCTACACCTTC. Protein: CSGGTGENYGYTF.

This clone appeared a few times. The chain has TRBV27 and TRBJ2-6, with D unresolved. The CDR3 runs 15 residues. Trimming pared 6 bases from V and 0 bases from J, leaving 9 bases between. Germline V gene lookup returns CDR1 MNHEY and CDR2 SMNVEV (reference sequence). In nucleotides, the CDR3 is TGTGCCAGCAGACAGCTATACTCTGGGGCCAACGTCCTGACTTTC. The encoded protein is CASRQLYSGANVLTF. Combining the CDR3 with reference TRBV27 and TRBJ2-6 gives the whole variable domain EAQVTQNPRYLITVTGKKLTVTCSQNMNHEYMSWYRQDPGLGLRQIYYSMNVEVTDKGDVPEGYKVSRKEKRNFPLILESPSPNQTSLYFCASRQLYSGANVLTFGAGSRLTVL.

This clone was counted only a few times. V gene TRBV9 combines with J gene TRBJ2-3; 7 bases map to TRBD2. The CDR3 covers 16 residues. The V gene's germline CDR1 is SGDLS and CDR2 YYNGEE. Trimming removed 1 base from V and 6 bases from J; junction bases left unmatched: 11. The CDR3 loop reads CASSVLTPMGGDTQYF. CDR3 bases: TGTGCCAGCAGCGTATTGACTCCGATGGGAGGGGATACGCAGTATTTT.

The chain uses TRBV2 and TRBJ2-2, with TRBD2 matching 12 bases. Germline trimming cut 3 bases from V and 9 bases from J; bases unmatched to any gene: 5. The CDR3 extends over 15 amino acids. Germline CDR1 is SNHLY and CDR2 is FYNNEI. CDR3 sequence reads: CASSDPSGRVRELFF. CDR3 coding DNA: TGTGCCAGCAGTGATCCTAGCGGGAGGGTAAGGGAGCTGTTTTTT.

The V gene is TRBV11-2, the J gene TRBJ1-5; TRBD1 aligns across 8 bases. This CDR3 region has 18 residues. The germline V gene encodes CDR1 SGHAT and CDR2 FQNNGV. V dropped 5 bases and J dropped 1; count of bases not matched to a gene: 13. CDR3 bases: TGTGCCAGCAGCCCGGGGGCAGGGGGCATCAGGAGCAATCAGCCCCAGCATTTT. Encoded protein: CASSPGAGGIRSNQPQHF.

Only one count was recorded for this clone. V gene TRBV7-2 combines with J gene TRBJ1-5; D gene unclear. Germline V gives CDR1 SGHTA, CDR2 FQGNSA. Deletions cut 5 bases from V and 0 bases from J, with 11 bases between. This CDR3 comprises 15 residues. CDR3 residues: CASSPLVGSNQPQHF. CDR3 sequence (DNA): TGTGCCAGCAGCCCCCTCGTCGGTAGCAATCAGCCCCAGCATTTT. Together with reference TRBV7-2 and TRBJ1-5, the CDR3 gives the full variable domain: GAGVSQSPSNKVTEKGKDVELRCDPISGHTALYWYRQSLGQGLEFLIYFQGNSAPDKSGLPSDRFSAERTGGSVSTLTIQRTQQEDSAVYLCASSPLVGSNQPQHFGDGTRLSIL.

V and J are TRBV11-3 and TRBJ2-7; TRBD2 is a possible D gene (6 bases). The CDR3 loop spans 15 amino acids. Looked up from germline, CDR1 is SGHNT and CDR2 is YENEEA. V dropped 1 base and J dropped 0 bases, with 10 bases sitting between them. In nucleotides, the CDR3 is TGTGCCAGCAGCTTAGGCATCGGGGGCTCCTACGAGCAGTACTTC. It specifies CASSLGIGGSYEQYF.

The genes are TRBV11-2 and TRBJ2-3, with TRBD2 matching 9 bases. Germline lookup yields CDR1 SGHAT and CDR2 FQNNGV. Losses at the gene ends were 6 bases for V and 3 bases for J; bases not matched to a gene: 13. The CDR3 consists of 17 residues. CDR3 nucleotide sequence: TGTGCCAGCAGACTAGAGGGCGGGGGGGCCCTGACAGATACGCAGTATTTT. This codes for CASRLEGGGALTDTQYF.

This clone has more than one count but fewer than ten. The chain employs TRBV18 and TRBJ1-2, with 9 nucleotides matching TRBD1. With 0 bases clipped from V and 8 bases from J, the junction kept 10 bases outside the gene matches. The CDR3 runs to 16 residues. The germline gives CDR1 KGHSH, CDR2 LQKENI. The CDR3 protein is CASSPPSGQGSNGYTF. DNA of the CDR3: TGTGCCAGCTCACCACCATCAGGACAGGGGAGCAACGGCTACACCTTC.

V gene TRBV14 combines with J gene TRBJ2-5; D is possibly TRBD2 (6 bases). The V end lost 3 bases, the J end lost 1 base, and 15 bases lay between the germline ends. The CDR3 is 16 amino acids. Germline V lookup: CDR1 SGHDN, CDR2 FVKESK. The CDR3 reads CASSHLRGPLQETQYF. The CDR3 DNA follows: TGTGCCAGCAGCCACCTGCGGGGTCCCCTCCAAGAGACCCAGTACTTC.

V gene TRBV18 combines with J gene TRBJ1-5, with D possibly TRBD1 on 6 matching bases. Germline V CDR1 and CDR2: KGHSH, LQKENI. The germline V and J ends were trimmed by 7 bases and 5 bases, with 12 bases remaining between them. The CDR3 extends over 13 amino acids. The DNA for the CDR3 is TGTGCCAGCTTAACAGGGCTGGATCAGCCCCAGCATTTT. Its translation is CASLTGLDQPQHF. Full variable domain (remainder filled in from reference TRBV18 and TRBJ1-5): NAGVMQNPRHLVRRRGQEARLRCSPMKGHSHVYWYRQLPEEGLKFMVYLQKENIIDESGMPKERFSAEFPKEGPSILRIQQVVRGDSAAYFCASLTGLDQPQHFGDGTRLSIL.

The J gene is TRBJ2-3, the V gene TRBV11-2, with 7 bases fitting TRBD2. This CDR3 has 13 residues. The germline gives CDR1 SGHAT, CDR2 FQNNGV. The junction had 7 bases not matched to a gene; V was cut back by 10 bases and J by 3 bases. The DNA of the CDR3 is TGTGCCACCGGAGCGGGGAGGACAGATACGCAGTATTTT. The encoded protein is CATGAGRTDTQYF.

The V and J genes are TRBV6-6 and TRBJ1-2; D gene unclear. Germline CDR1 is MNHNY and CDR2 is SVGAGI (reference sequence). The V and J ends lost 0 bases and 4 bases respectively, with 12 bases between them. There are 15 residues in the CDR3. For the CDR3, the DNA is TGTGCCAGCAGTTACTCGAATCGAGCGAGCTATGGCTACACCTTC. Its translation: CASSYSNRASYGYTF.

This clone was recorded a few times. The J gene is TRBJ1-3, the V gene TRBV4-1; 10 bases align to TRBD1. V lost 1 base, J lost 1 base, and 1 base stayed unmatched. This CDR3 has 16 residues. CDR1 MGHRA and CDR2 YSYEKL come from the germline V gene. In DNA, the CDR3 is TGCGCCAGCAGCCAAGTGGGACAGGGGTCTGGAAACACCATATATTTT. Encoded protein: CASSQVGQGSGNTIYF.

The rearrangement uses TRBV4-1 and TRBJ2-3; 8 bases agree with TRBD1. CDR3 length: 15 amino acids. Germline V gene data show CDR1 as MGHRA and CDR2 as YSYEKL. J gave up 2 bases and V 5 bases, and 6 bases lay outside the gene matches. CDR3: CASSFRDRFTDTQYF. The CDR3 DNA is TGCGCCAGCAGCTTTCGGGACAGGTTCACAGATACGCAGTATTTT.

This clone was counted a few times. This chain uses TRBV11-2 with TRBJ2-7; no reliable D call. CDR1 is SGHAT and CDR2 is FQNNGV in the germline V gene. This CDR3 contains 13 residues. V shed 0 bases and J shed 2 bases, with 5 bases lying between them. The CDR3 bases are TGTGCCAGCAGCTTAGATCCAGCCTACGAGCAGTACTTC. It encodes CASSLDPAYEQYF.

The CDR3 nucleotides are TGTGCCAGCAGCCCGGGTGGGACAGGGAGGGAAGCTTTCTTT. Protein: CASSPGGTGREAFF. The chain links TRBV7-2 to TRBJ1-1, with 9 bases matching TRBD1. Unmatched junction bases numbered 9, after V lost 5 bases and J lost 8 bases. This CDR3 is built from 14 residues. Germline V gene lookup returns CDR1 SGHTA and CDR2 FQGNSA.

The J gene is TRBJ1-2, the V gene TRBV18, with a weak D call TRBD1 (6 bases). Germline lookup yields CDR1 KGHSH and CDR2 LQKENI. Trimming removed 2 bases from V and 6 bases from J, with 13 bases in between. The length of the CDR3 is 14 residues. The CDR3 spells CASSPYGPGDGYTF. Here the CDR3 DNA reads TGTGCCAGCTCACCATACGGACCAGGGGATGGCTACACCTTC.

The V gene is TRBV5-1, the J gene TRBJ2-7, with TRBD2 identical over 7 bases. Germline CDR1 reads SGHRS; CDR2 reads YFSETQ. Unmatched junction bases numbered 3, after V lost 0 bases and J lost 3 bases. The CDR3 is made up of 14 amino acids. CDR3 loop: CASSLDGRGYEQYF. As DNA, the CDR3 is TGCGCCAGCAGCTTGGATGGGAGGGGCTACGAGCAGTACTTC. Full variable domain (outside the CDR3, taken from reference TRBV5-1 and TRBJ2-7): KAGVTQTPRYLIKTRGQQVTLSCSPISGHRSVSWYQQTPGQGLQFLFEYFSETQRNKGNFPGRFSGRQFSNSRSEMNVSTLELGDSALYLCASSLDGRGYEQYFGPGTRLTVT.

J is TRBJ2-7 and V is TRBV2, with D unclear. CDR1 is SNHLY, CDR2 FYNNEI, per germline. Trimming removed 7 bases at V and 4 bases at J, with 20 bases between. CDR3 length: 15 amino acids. CDR3 protein: CASTRSYPSPYEQYF. The DNA of the CDR3 is TGTGCCAGCACGAGGAGTTATCCCTCGCCATACGAGCAGTACTTC.

V and J are TRBV11-2 and TRBJ2-3; 7 bases align to TRBD1. Trimming took 5 bases from V and 4 from J; bases not matched to a gene: 9. The CDR3 extends over 15 amino acids. Per germline, CDR1 SGHAT and CDR2 FQNNGV. The CDR3 bases are TGTGCCAGCAGCACCGAACAAGGGGGCGCAGATACGCAGTATTTT. Protein product: CASSTEQGGADTQYF. The full variable domain, with the rest looked up from reference TRBV11-2 and TRBJ2-3, is EAGVAQSPRYKIIEKRQSVAFWCNPISGHATLYWYQQILGQGPKLLIQFQNNGVVDDSQLPKDRFSAERLKGVDSTLKIQPAKLEDSAVYLCASSTEQGGADTQYFGPGTRLTVL.

The genes are TRBV29-1 and TRBJ2-1, with 7 positions matching TRBD1. Germline V CDR1 and CDR2: SQVTM, ANQGSEA. V was clipped by 3 bases and J by 8 bases; unmatched bases: 4. The CDR3 consists of 12 residues. In DNA form, the CDR3 reads TGCAGCGTTGAGGCGACAGGGCATGAGCAGTTCTTC. Its translation is CSVEATGHEQFF.

The CDR3 DNA is TGTGCCAGCAGCTTTTTGGACAGGGGAAGCAATCAGCCCCAGCATTTT. Protein sequence: CASSFLDRGSNQPQHF. This rearrangement joins TRBV7-9 to TRBJ1-5; 9 bases agree with TRBD1. This CDR3 is built from 16 residues. Germline CDR1 reads SEHNR; CDR2 reads FQNEAQ (reference sequence). After removal of 3 bases from V and 1 base from J, the junction contained 4 bases not matched to a gene.

This clone was counted only a few times. J is TRBJ1-5 and V is TRBV10-1; D is ambiguous. The germline CDR1 and CDR2 sequences are WNHNN and SYGVQD (reference sequence). The CDR3 is made up of 13 amino acids. Trimming removed 4 bases at V and 5 bases at J, with 9 bases between. The CDR3 coding sequence is TGCGCCAGCAGTGGAGGGTTGGATCAGCCCCAGCATTTT. Translating it yields CASSGGLDQPQHF.

The chain uses TRBV29-1 and TRBJ2-3; the D is unclear. Germline V gene sequence: CDR1 SQVTM, CDR2 ANQGSEA. CDR3 length: 15 residues. V was clipped by 1 base and J by 4 bases, with 15 bases between them. The CDR3 protein is CSVEVGRSAADTQYF. The DNA of the CDR3 is TGCAGCGTTGAAGTGGGCAGGTCGGCTGCAGATACGCAGTATTTT.

The CDR3 coding sequence is TGTGCCAGCAAACTGAATCCAAACACCGGGGAGCTGTTTTTT. This encodes CASKLNPNTGELFF. The rearrangement joins TRBV6-1 to TRBJ2-2; D is ambiguous. The V gene's germline CDR1 is MNHNS and CDR2 SASEGT. Trimming took 7 bases from V and 2 from J, leaving 11 bases between them. CDR3 length: 14 residues.

This chain connects TRBV2 to TRBJ2-6; D unclear. In germline, CDR1 is SNHLY, CDR2 FYNNEI. Trimming took off 3 bases at V and 0 bases at J, with 15 bases between the two ends. The CDR3 covers 18 residues. The CDR3 protein is CASSELGNRYSGANVLTF. The DNA of the CDR3 is TGTGCCAGCAGTGAGTTGGGCAATCGATACTCTGGGGCCAACGTCCTGACTTTC.

The V gene is TRBV18, the J gene TRBJ2-1; the match to TRBD1 covers 7 bases. Germline CDR1 is KGHSH and CDR2 is LQKENI. The CDR3 covers 16 residues. Trimming cost V 0 bases and J 0 bases; bases outside gene matches: 2. CDR3 sequence (DNA): TGTGCCAGCTCACCACCGGGACAGAGCTCCTACAATGAGCAGTTCTTC. Translation gives CASSPPGQSSYNEQFF.

The V gene is TRBV7-2, the J gene TRBJ1-2; D may be TRBD1 (5 bases). The CDR3 spans 14 residues. CDR1 and CDR2 (germline): SGHTA, FQGNSA. Trimming removed 3 bases at V and 7 bases at J, with 15 bases between. This CDR3 is CASSLAGGASGYTF. CDR3 sequence (DNA): TGTGCCAGCAGCTTGGCCGGAGGGGCTAGTGGCTACACCTTC.

V is TRBV5-6 and J is TRBJ2-7, with TRBD2 identical over 7 bases. V lost 1 base to trimming and J lost 6 bases; unmatched junction nucleotides: 10. The germline CDR1 and CDR2 sequences are SGHDT and YYEEEE. The CDR3 has 15 amino acids. This CDR3 reads CASSLRSGIALEQYF. CDR3 DNA: TGTGCCAGCAGCTTGAGGAGCGGGATAGCCCTCGAGCAGTACTTC.

The chain employs TRBV2 and TRBJ1-6; 7 bases align to TRBD1. V shed 4 bases and J 8 bases; nucleotides not matched to a gene: 11. This CDR3 has 16 residues. CDR1 SNHLY and CDR2 FYNNEI come from the germline V gene. Here the CDR3 DNA reads TGTGCCAGCAGTGCCCTACTCGACAGGGTGCATTCACCCCTCCACTTT. It encodes CASSALLDRVHSPLHF. The entire variable domain, with the rest obtained from reference TRBV2 and TRBJ1-6, is as follows: EPEVTQTPSHQVTQMGQEVILRCVPISNHLYFYWYRQILGQKVEFLVSFYNNEISEKSEIFDDQFSVERPDGSNFTLKIRSTKLEDSAMYFCASSALLDRVHSPLHFGNGTRLTVT.

The chain is built from TRBV7-8 and TRBJ1-2; unclear D gene. CDR3 size: 14 residues. Deletions cut 5 bases from V and 1 base from J, with 11 bases between. Germline V lookup: CDR1 SGHVS, CDR2 FQNEAQ. The CDR3 protein is CASSLGSHNYGYTF. Here the CDR3 DNA reads TGTGCCAGCAGCCTGGGCAGTCATAACTATGGCTACACCTTC.